Listed here are 27 T cell receptor beta chains from one sample, sequenced in a study of glioma-infiltrating T cells after dendritic cell vaccination. Sequenced by immunoSEQ multiplex PCR; TCRdb stores in-frame clones only, minus some. The sample lists about 25,000 clones; 89% were seen once. Indicated time point: after dendritic cell vaccination, including at tumor progression/relapse. Specimen: blood, collected after dendritic cell vaccination. The receptors stem from a human donor with glioblastoma.

Comment on this clone: The germline gene is not matched at one end of the junction; a read error may be the cause. V usage is TRBV18 and J usage is TRBJ2-5; no firm D call. The germline gives CDR1 KGHSH, CDR2 LQKENI. This CDR3 contains 12 residues. This CDR3 reads CASLPAKETQYF. CDR3 nucleotides: TGTGCCAGCTTACCAGCTAAAGAGACCCAGTACTTC.

The J gene is TRBJ2-7, the V gene TRBV4-1; possible D gene TRBD1, 5 bases. Germline V gene lookup returns CDR1 MGHRA and CDR2 YSYEKL. The germline V and J ends were trimmed by 4 bases and 4 bases, with 17 bases remaining between them. The CDR3 loop spans 15 amino acids. The CDR3 DNA is TGCGCCAGCAGCCCCTCAGGGTTAGGTTCATACGAGCAGTACTTC. This gives the protein CASSPSGLGSYEQYF.

J is TRBJ1-6 and V is TRBV19; D perhaps matches TRBD1 (6 bases). The V end lost 7 bases, the J end lost 0 bases, and 16 bases lay between the germline ends. The germline gives CDR1 LNHDA, CDR2 SQIVND (reference sequence). The CDR3 extends over 17 amino acids. CDR3: CASTDRDTSSYNSPLHF. Written as DNA, the CDR3 is TGTGCCAGTACCGACCGGGACACTAGCTCCTATAATTCACCCCTCCACTTT. Supplemented by reference TRBV19 and TRBJ1-6, the full variable domain reads DGGITQSPKYLFRKEGQNVTLSCEQNLNHDAMYWYRQDPGQGLRLIYYSQIVNDFQKGDIAEGYSVSREKKESFPLTVTSAQKNPTAFYLCASTDRDTSSYNSPLHFGNGTRLTVT.

The genes are TRBV5-1 and TRBJ1-5, with D possibly matching TRBD1 (6 bases). Trimming cost V 4 bases and J 2 bases, with 10 bases left between them. The CDR3 length is 14 residues. Germline CDR1 SGHRS, CDR2 YFSETQ. The CDR3 DNA is TGCGCCAGCAGCAAACAGGGTGGCAATCAGCCCCAGCATTTT. It translates to CASSKQGGNQPQHF.

The chain is built from TRBV5-6 and TRBJ1-1; 7 bases align to TRBD1. Per the germline V gene, CDR1 is SGHDT and CDR2 is YYEEEE. The CDR3 runs to 13 residues. With V trimmed by 3 bases and J by 3 bases, 2 bases remained unmatched. CDR3: CASSSDRDTEAFF. CDR3 in DNA: TGTGCCAGCAGCTCTGACAGGGACACTGAAGCTTTCTTT.

This rearrangement joins TRBV6-5 to TRBJ1-5, with D maybe TRBD1 (6 bases). Per the germline V gene, CDR1 is MNHEY and CDR2 is SVGAGI. The CDR3 sequence is 15 residues long. Trimming took 8 bases from V and 4 from J, leaving 18 bases between them. CDR3 region: CASWGGRYGNQPQHF. In DNA form, the CDR3 reads TGTGCCAGCTGGGGGGGCAGGTATGGAAATCAGCCCCAGCATTTT.

The chain is built from TRBV5-8 and TRBJ2-7, with 9 bases that match TRBD1. The V segment lost 5 bases and the J segment 2 bases; nucleotides outside the gene matches: 5. Germline CDR1 reads SGHTS; CDR2 reads YDEGEE. The CDR3 contains 14 residues. The CDR3 sequence is CASRMDRGPYEQYF. The CDR3 nucleotides are TGTGCCAGCAGAATGGACAGGGGCCCCTACGAGCAGTACTTC. Full variable domain (remainder filled in from reference TRBV5-8 and TRBJ2-7): EAGVTQSPTHLIKTRGQQATLRCSPISGHTSVYWYQQALGLGLQFLLWYDEGEERNRGNFPPRFSGRQFPNYSSELNVNALELEDSALYLCASRMDRGPYEQYFGPGTRLTVT.

The CDR3 nucleotides read TGTGCCAGCAGCCCCCGGGGTGGGGGGAGAATCGAAGCTTTCTTT. This gives the protein CASSPRGGGRIEAFF. This chain joins TRBV7-2 and TRBJ1-1, with a weak D call TRBD1 (5 bases). CDR1 and CDR2 (germline): SGHTA, FQGNSA. V gave up 5 bases and J gave up 8 bases, with 21 bases separating them. CDR3 length equals 15 residues. Variable domain in full (rest from reference TRBV7-2 and TRBJ1-1): GAGVSQSPSNKVTEKGKDVELRCDPISGHTALYWYRQSLGQGLEFLIYFQGNSAPDKSGLPSDRFSAERTGGSVSTLTIQRTQQEDSAVYLCASSPRGGGRIEAFFGQGTRLTVV.

This chain connects TRBV11-2 to TRBJ2-5; D is perhaps TRBD2 (7 bases). This CDR3 region has 17 residues. Looked up from germline, CDR1 is SGHAT and CDR2 is FQNNGV. V lost 3 bases and J lost 0, with 17 bases in between. CDR3 loop: CASSFGRGPLHQETQYF. CDR3 bases: TGTGCCAGCAGCTTTGGGCGGGGGCCCCTACACCAAGAGACCCAGTACTTC. Looking up the rest from reference TRBV11-2 and TRBJ2-5 gives the full variable domain: EAGVAQSPRYKIIEKRQSVAFWCNPISGHATLYWYQQILGQGPKLLIQFQNNGVVDDSQLPKDRFSAERLKGVDSTLKIQPAKLEDSAVYLCASSFGRGPLHQETQYFGPGTRLLVL.

V usage is TRBV23-1 and J usage is TRBJ1-5; D is possibly TRBD1 (5 bases). TRBV23-1 is recorded as an ORF, its role being uncertain. Deletions cut 10 bases from V and 4 bases from J, with 14 bases between. The CDR3 length is 13 residues. The CDR3 protein is CATPGTPNQPQHF. Here the CDR3 DNA reads TGCGCCACCCCCGGGACTCCAAATCAGCCCCAGCATTTT.

This clone was counted between two and nine times. J is TRBJ2-5 and V is TRBV4-1; 7 bases agree with TRBD1. With 0 bases clipped from V and 5 bases from J, the junction kept 9 bases outside the gene matches. The CDR3 has 16 residues. Germline assignment: CDR1 MGHRA and CDR2 YSYEKL. As DNA, the CDR3 is TGCGCCAGCAGCCAAGATCTTAGGACAGGAGTGGAGACCCAGTACTTC. Protein sequence: CASSQDLRTGVETQYF.

J is TRBJ1-2 and V is TRBV10-3, with D unclear. The CDR3 covers 11 residues. With 5 bases removed from V and 10 bases from J, the gap between germline ends came to 11 bases. Per germline, CDR1 ENHRY and CDR2 SYGVKD. This CDR3 is CAISSGRDYTF. The CDR3 coding sequence is TGTGCCATCAGTAGTGGACGGGACTACACCTTC.

V usage is TRBV7-9 and J usage is TRBJ2-1; 10 bases map to TRBD2. Germline loops: CDR1 SEHNR, CDR2 FQNEAQ (reference sequence). With 1 base clipped from V and 4 bases from J, the junction kept 7 bases outside the gene matches. This CDR3 has 17 amino acids. CDR3: CASSLVRTSGLYNEQFF. DNA for the CDR3: TGTGCCAGCAGCTTAGTCAGGACTAGCGGACTTTACAATGAGCAGTTCTTC.

V gene TRBV5-1 combines with J gene TRBJ1-1; the D is unclear. The CDR3 runs 13 residues. In germline, CDR1 is SGHRS, CDR2 YFSETQ. V was clipped by 0 bases and J by 0 bases, with 3 bases between them. The CDR3 nucleotides read TGCGCCAGCAGCTTGGCCTTGAACACTGAAGCTTTCTTT. The encoded protein is CASSLALNTEAFF.

V usage is TRBV7-9 and J usage is TRBJ2-3; TRBD1 is a possible D gene (5 bases). V dropped 8 bases and J dropped 6 bases, with 18 bases sitting between them. The CDR3 runs 14 residues. Germline CDR1 is SEHNR and CDR2 is FQNEAQ (reference sequence). In DNA form, the CDR3 reads TGTGCCAGCCCCAATGCCGATGGGGCCGATACGCAGTATTTT. It yields the protein CASPNADGADTQYF. The entire variable domain, with the rest obtained from reference TRBV7-9 and TRBJ2-3, is as follows: DTGVSQNPRHKITKRGQNVTFRCDPISEHNRLYWYRQTLGQGPEFLTYFQNEAQLEKSRLLSDRFSAERPKGSFSTLEIQRTEQGDSAMYLCASPNADGADTQYFGPGTRLTVL.

The chain has TRBV6-5 and TRBJ1-5, with 7 positions matching TRBD1. Germline V gene data show CDR1 as MNHEY and CDR2 as SVGAGI. The CDR3 has 14 residues. After removal of 6 bases from V and 2 bases from J, the junction contained 4 bases not matched to a gene. In DNA, the CDR3 is TGTGCCAGCAGCACAACAGGGGGCAATCAGCCCCAGCATTTT. Translation: CASSTTGGNQPQHF.

The genes are TRBV18 and TRBJ1-2; D remains unclear. Per germline, CDR1 KGHSH and CDR2 LQKENI. The CDR3 length is 19 residues. Trimming shortened V by 2 bases and J by 4 bases, and 26 bases separated the two germline ends. The CDR3 is CASSPKPGIMDFLSYGYTF. In nucleotides, the CDR3 is TGTGCCAGCTCACCAAAGCCCGGCATTATGGACTTCCTTTCCTATGGCTACACCTTC. The full variable domain, completed using reference TRBV18 and TRBJ1-2, is NAGVMQNPRHLVRRRGQEARLRCSPMKGHSHVYWYRQLPEEGLKFMVYLQKENIIDESGMPKERFSAEFPKEGPSILRIQQVVRGDSAAYFCASSPKPGIMDFLSYGYTFGSGTRLTVV.

The chain uses TRBV11-3 and TRBJ2-1; 9 bases match TRBD1. This CDR3 region has 15 residues. CDR1 is SGHNT and CDR2 is YENEEA in the germline V gene. The V and J ends lost 5 bases and 5 bases, in that order; junction bases with no gene match: 7. CDR3 sequence (DNA): TGTGCCAGCAGCCTCTCCGGGACAGGGCACAATGAGCAGTTCTTC. This encodes CASSLSGTGHNEQFF. Complete variable domain (other parts from reference TRBV11-3 and TRBJ2-1): EAGVVQSPRYKIIEKKQPVAFWCNPISGHNTLYWYLQNLGQGPELLIRYENEEAVDDSQLPKDRFSAERLKGVDSTLKIQPAELGDSAVYLCASSLSGTGHNEQFFGPGTRLTVL.

This chain uses TRBV29-1 with TRBJ2-3; unclear D gene. V was cut by 1 base and J by 3 bases, with 20 bases left in between. The CDR3 is made up of 17 amino acids. Germline V gives CDR1 SQVTM, CDR2 ANQGSEA. Here the CDR3 reads CSVEGLSGNRPTDTQYF. The CDR3 DNA reads as TGCAGCGTTGAAGGCCTCTCTGGCAACCGTCCTACAGATACGCAGTATTTT.

The chain links TRBV4-1 to TRBJ1-1; D may be TRBD1 (5 bases). The germline V and J ends were trimmed by 5 bases and 0 bases, with 16 bases remaining between them. In germline, CDR1 is MGHRA, CDR2 YSYEKL. The CDR3 runs to 16 residues. This CDR3 is CASSTRQSLMNTEAFF. The CDR3 DNA follows: TGCGCCAGCAGCACACGACAGTCGTTAATGAACACTGAAGCTTTCTTT.

This rearrangement joins TRBV6-1 to TRBJ2-7; possibly TRBD1 for D (7 bases). Trimming removed 4 bases from V and 5 bases from J, with 21 bases in between. Looked up from germline, CDR1 is MNHNS and CDR2 is SASEGT. The CDR3 runs to 16 residues. Here the CDR3 reads CASSVRAIQGGHEQYF. In DNA, the CDR3 is TGTGCCAGCAGTGTAAGGGCGATTCAGGGGGGCCACGAGCAGTACTTC.

The chain combines TRBV10-3 with TRBJ1-2; D may be TRBD1 (6 bases). Germline-derived CDR1 and CDR2 are ENHRY and SYGVKD. The CDR3 has 13 amino acids. Trimming left V 4 bases short and J 6 bases short, with 12 bases between. The CDR3 DNA sequence: TGTGCCATCAGTGCACTACAGGGTGATGGCTACACCTTC. Its protein is CAISALQGDGYTF.

This sequence joins TRBV15 and TRBJ2-7; 8 bases line up with TRBD1. Trimming cost V 0 bases and J 3 bases; bases outside gene matches: 4. Germline V lookup: CDR1 LNHNV, CDR2 YYDKDF (reference sequence). CDR3 length: 15 amino acids. The CDR3 nucleotides read TGTGCCACCAGCAGAGATCCCACAGGGGGCTACGAGCAGTACTTC. Translated, it gives CATSRDPTGGYEQYF.

The V gene is TRBV19, the J gene TRBJ2-2; TRBD2 aligns across 10 bases. The V gene's germline CDR1 is LNHDA and CDR2 SQIVND (reference sequence). Trimming removed 4 bases from V and 3 bases from J; junction bases left unmatched: 5. The length of the CDR3 is 16 residues. The CDR3 spells CASSKAGGPDTGELFF. In DNA, the CDR3 is TGTGCCAGTAGTAAAGCGGGGGGGCCGGACACCGGGGAGCTGTTTTTT.

The sample holds a few counts of this clone. The rearrangement links TRBV7-2 to TRBJ2-5; 9 bases match TRBD2. The CDR3 spans 15 residues. J was trimmed by 3 bases and V by 9 bases; bases with no gene match: 11. Germline V lookup: CDR1 SGHTA, CDR2 FQGNSA. CDR3 nucleotide sequence: TGTGCCAGTCAAGGGGGCGGGGGGGTCAAAGAGACCCAGTACTTC. Encoded protein: CASQGGGGVKETQYF.

This chain uses TRBV27 with TRBJ2-5; 9 nucleotides align to TRBD1. The germline gives CDR1 MNHEY, CDR2 SMNVEV (reference sequence). V trimming: 5 bases; J trimming: 4 bases; junction bases outside the gene matches: 5. This CDR3 has 14 amino acids. CDR3 coding DNA: TGTGCCAGCAGTCCCTCGGACAGGGGAGAGACCCAGTACTTC. It encodes CASSPSDRGETQYF.

This clone was seen only once. The chain recombines TRBV5-5 with TRBJ1-1; D is perhaps TRBD1 (5 bases). This CDR3 region has 14 residues. Looked up from germline, CDR1 is SGHKS and CDR2 is YYEKEE (reference sequence). Trimming shortened V by 3 bases and J by 2 bases, and 11 bases separated the two germline ends. CDR3 amino acids: CASSYPGSNTEAFF. CDR3 DNA: TGTGCCAGCAGCTACCCAGGGTCTAACACTGAAGCTTTCTTT.